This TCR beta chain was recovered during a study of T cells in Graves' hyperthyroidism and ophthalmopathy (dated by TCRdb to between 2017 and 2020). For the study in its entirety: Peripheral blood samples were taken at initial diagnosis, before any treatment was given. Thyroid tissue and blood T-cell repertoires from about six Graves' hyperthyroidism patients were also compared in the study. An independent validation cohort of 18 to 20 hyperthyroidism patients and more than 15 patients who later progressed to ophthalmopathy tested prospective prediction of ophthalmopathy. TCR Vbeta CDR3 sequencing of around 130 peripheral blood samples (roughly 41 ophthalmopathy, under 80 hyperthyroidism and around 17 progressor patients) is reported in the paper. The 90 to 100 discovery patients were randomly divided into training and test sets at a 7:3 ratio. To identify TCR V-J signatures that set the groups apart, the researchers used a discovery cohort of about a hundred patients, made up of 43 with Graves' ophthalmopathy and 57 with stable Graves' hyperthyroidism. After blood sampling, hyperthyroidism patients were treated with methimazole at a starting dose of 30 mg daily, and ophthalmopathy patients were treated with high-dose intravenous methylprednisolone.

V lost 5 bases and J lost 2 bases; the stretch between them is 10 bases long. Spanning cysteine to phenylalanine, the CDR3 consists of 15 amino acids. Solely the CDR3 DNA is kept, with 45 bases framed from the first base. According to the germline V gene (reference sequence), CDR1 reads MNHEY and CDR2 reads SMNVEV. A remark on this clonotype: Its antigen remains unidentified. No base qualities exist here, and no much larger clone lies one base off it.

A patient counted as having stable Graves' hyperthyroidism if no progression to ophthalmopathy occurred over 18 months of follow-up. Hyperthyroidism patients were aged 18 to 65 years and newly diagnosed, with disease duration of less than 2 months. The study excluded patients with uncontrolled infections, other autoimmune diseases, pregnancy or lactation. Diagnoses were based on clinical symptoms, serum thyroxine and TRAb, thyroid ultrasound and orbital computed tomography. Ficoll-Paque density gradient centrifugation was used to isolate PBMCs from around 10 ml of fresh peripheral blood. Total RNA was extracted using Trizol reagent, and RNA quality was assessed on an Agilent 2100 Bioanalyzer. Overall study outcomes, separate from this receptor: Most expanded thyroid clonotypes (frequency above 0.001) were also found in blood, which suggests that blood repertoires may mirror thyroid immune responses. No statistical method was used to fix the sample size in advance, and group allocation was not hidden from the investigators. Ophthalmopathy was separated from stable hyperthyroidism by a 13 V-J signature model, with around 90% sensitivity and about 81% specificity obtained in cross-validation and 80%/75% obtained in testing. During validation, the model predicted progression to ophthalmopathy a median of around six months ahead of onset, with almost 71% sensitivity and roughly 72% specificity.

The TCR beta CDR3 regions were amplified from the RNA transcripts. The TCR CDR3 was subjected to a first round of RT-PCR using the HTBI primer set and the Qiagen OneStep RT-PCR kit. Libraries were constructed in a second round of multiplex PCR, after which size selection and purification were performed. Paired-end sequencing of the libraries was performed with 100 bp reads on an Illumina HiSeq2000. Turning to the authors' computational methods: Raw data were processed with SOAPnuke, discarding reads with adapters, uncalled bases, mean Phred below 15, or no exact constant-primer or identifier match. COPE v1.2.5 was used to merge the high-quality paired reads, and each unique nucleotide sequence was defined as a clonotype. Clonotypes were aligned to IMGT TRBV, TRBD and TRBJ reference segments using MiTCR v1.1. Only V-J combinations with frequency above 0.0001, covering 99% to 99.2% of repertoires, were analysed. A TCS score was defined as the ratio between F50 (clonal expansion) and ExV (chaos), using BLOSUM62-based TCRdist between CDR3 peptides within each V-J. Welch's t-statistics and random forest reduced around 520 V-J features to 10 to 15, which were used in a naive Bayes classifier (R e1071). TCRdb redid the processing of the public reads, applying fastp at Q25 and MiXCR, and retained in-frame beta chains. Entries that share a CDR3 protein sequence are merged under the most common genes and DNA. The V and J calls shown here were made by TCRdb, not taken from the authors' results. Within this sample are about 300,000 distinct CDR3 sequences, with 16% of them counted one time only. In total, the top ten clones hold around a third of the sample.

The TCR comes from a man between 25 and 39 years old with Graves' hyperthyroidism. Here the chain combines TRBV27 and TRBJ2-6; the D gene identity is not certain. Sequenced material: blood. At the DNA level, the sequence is TGTGCCAGCAGTCCCGACCAAGCTGGGGCCAACGTCCTGACTTTC. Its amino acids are CASSPDQAGANVLTF.